This T cell receptor beta chain was observed in a study of shared clonotypes between healthy human individuals. CDR3 length: 13 amino acids. Between the trimmed V and J ends, which lost 1 base and 0 bases, there was a span of 2 bases. Germline lookup yields CDR1 MNHEY and CDR2 SVGAGI. In the original processing: ImmunoSEQ output held junction-only sequences without quality scores, so filtering differed. Assay: immunoSEQ multiplex PCR; the TCRdb copy retains only in-frame clones and omits some. D and trimming were read from the DNA, whereas the V and J calls and clone size are those reported in that table. The sample contains about 2.1 million clones, 90% to 95% of which appear only once. Naive CD8 cells were CD45RO-negative, positively selected for CCR7, excluding terminally differentiated effector memory CD45RA+ cells.

Sequencing input: naive CD8+ T cells from PBMCs. This rearrangement joins TRBV6-5 to TRBJ2-3; D gene uncertain. The clonotype was recovered from a young man in good health. Some clones in this sample may be carry-over from other donors' samples. The CDR3 sequence is CASSYFSTDTQYF. The CDR3 nucleotides are TGTGCCAGCAGTTACTTTAGCACAGATACGCAGTATTTT.